This T cell receptor beta chain was sequenced during a study of blood T cell repertoires in COVID-19. The V and J ends lost 2 bases and 5 bases respectively, with 13 bases between them. CDR3 size: 14 residues. Germline values: CDR1 MNHEY, CDR2 SMNVEV (reference sequence). Produced via immunoSEQ multiplex PCR; TCRdb's table is partial and in-frame only. The table lists 90,000 to 130,000 clones, approximately 89% of them singletons. The source material was peripheral blood. The TCR comes from a man aged 35-49 years with acute or convalescent COVID-19. The chain joins TRBV27 to TRBJ2-7; D not certain. For the CDR3, the DNA is TGTGCCAGCAGTTTAGTCCCAGGTTTGAACGAGCAGTACTTC. This sequence encodes CASSLVPGLNEQYF.